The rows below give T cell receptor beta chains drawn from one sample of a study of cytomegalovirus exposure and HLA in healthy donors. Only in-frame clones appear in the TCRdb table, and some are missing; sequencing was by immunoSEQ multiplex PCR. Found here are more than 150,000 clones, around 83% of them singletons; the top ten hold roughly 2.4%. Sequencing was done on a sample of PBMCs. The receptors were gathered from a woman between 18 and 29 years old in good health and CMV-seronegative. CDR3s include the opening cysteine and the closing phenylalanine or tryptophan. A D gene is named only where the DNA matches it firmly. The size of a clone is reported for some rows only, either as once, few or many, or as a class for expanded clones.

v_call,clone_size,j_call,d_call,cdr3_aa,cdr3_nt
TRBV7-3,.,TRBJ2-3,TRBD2,CASSQGLAGITDTQYF,TGTGCCAGCAGCCAAGGACTAGCGGGGATAACAGATACGCAGTATTTT
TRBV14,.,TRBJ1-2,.,CASSQYLMEGHGYTF,TGTGCCAGCAGCCAATATTTGATGGAGGGACATGGCTACACCTTC
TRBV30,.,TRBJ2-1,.,CAWSVSYNEQFF,TGTGCCTGGAGTGTGTCATACAATGAGCAGTTCTTC
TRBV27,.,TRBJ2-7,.,CASSPSYSEILSYEQYF,TGTGCCAGCAGTCCATCCTACTCCGAGATCCTCTCCTACGAGCAGTACTTC
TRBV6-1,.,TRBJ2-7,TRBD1,CASRIDRGLTYEQYF,TGTGCCAGCAGGATAGACAGGGGATTAACCTACGAGCAGTACTTC
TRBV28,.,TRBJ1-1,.,CASTGDLNTEAFF,TGTGCCAGCACCGGGGATTTGAACACTGAAGCTTTCTTT
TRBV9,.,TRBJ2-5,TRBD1,CASSALTGVETQYF,TGTGCCAGCAGCGCCTTGACAGGGGTCGAGACCCAGTACTTC
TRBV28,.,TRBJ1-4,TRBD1,CASSRRDRGNEKLFF,TGTGCCAGCAGTCGGAGGGACAGGGGGAATGAAAAACTGTTTTTT
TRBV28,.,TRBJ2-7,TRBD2,CASRLPGTGGGLAGGKLYEQYF,TGTGCCAGCAGGCTACCCGGGACAGGGGGGGGACTAGCGGGAGGGAAACTCTACGAGCAGTACTTC
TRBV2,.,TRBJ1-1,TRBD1,CAEGTGPNTEAFF,TGTGCCGAAGGGACAGGGCCGAACACTGAAGCTTTCTTT
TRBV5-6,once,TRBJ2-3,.,CASSLSKGRLGCPQYF,TGTGCCAGCAGCTTGAGTAAGGGGCGCCTAGGTTGCCCGCAGTATTTT
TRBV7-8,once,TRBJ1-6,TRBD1,CASSAGQGRNSPLHF,TGTGCCAGCAGCGCAGGACAGGGCCGGAATTCACCCCTCCACTTT
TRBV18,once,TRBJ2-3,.,CASSQTSTADTQYF,TGTGCCAGCTCGCAAACTAGCACAGCAGATACGCAGTATTTT
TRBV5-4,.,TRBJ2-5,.,CASSISDGAETQYF,TGTGCCAGCAGCATATCGGATGGGGCAGAGACCCAGTACTTC
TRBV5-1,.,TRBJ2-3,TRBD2,CASTPSGPHTQYF,TGCGCCAGCACGCCTAGCGGGCCCCATACGCAGTATTTT
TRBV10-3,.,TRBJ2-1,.,CAISDPDTYNEQFF,TGTGCCATCAGTGACCCGGACACGTACAATGAGCAGTTCTTC
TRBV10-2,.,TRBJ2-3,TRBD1,CASSGQGGADTQYF,TGCGCCAGCAGTGGACAGGGTGGGGCAGATACGCAGTATTTT
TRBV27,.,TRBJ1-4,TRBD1,CASSTGGANEKLFF,TGTGCCAGCAGCACAGGGGGCGCGAATGAAAAACTGTTTTTT
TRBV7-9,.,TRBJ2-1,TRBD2,CASSLTSGHGEQFF,TGTGCCAGCAGCTTGACTAGCGGCCATGGTGAGCAGTTCTTC
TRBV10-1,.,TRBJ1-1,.,CASSLRDTEAFF,TGCGCCAGCAGCCTCCGTGACACTGAAGCTTTCTTT
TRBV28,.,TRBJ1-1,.,CASSRSGGPHEAFF,TGTGCCAGCAGTCGATCGGGGGGACCGCATGAAGCTTTCTTT
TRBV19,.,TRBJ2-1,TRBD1,CASSIGTGSGNEQFF,TGTGCCAGTAGTATCGGGACAGGGAGTGGCAATGAGCAGTTCTTC
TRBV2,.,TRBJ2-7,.,CASSFYEQYF,TGTGCCAGCAGCTTCTACGAGCAGTACTTC